This T cell receptor (beta chain) stems from a study of cytomegalovirus exposure and HLA in healthy donors. On this clone itself: Its antigen is currently unknown.

Findings and caveats of the study: The study assumed roughly uniform donor sequencing depth for presence/absence analyses. About 87% or about 30% of the time was how often most TCR beta V segments were productive, according to an earlier analysis. TRBV6-2, TRBV6-3 and other indistinguishable V segments were excluded.

CDR3 length equals 15 residues. After removal of 2 bases from V and 4 bases from J, the junction contained 6 bases not matched to a gene. CDR1 and CDR2 (germline): MNHNS, SASEGT. PCR primers comprised 60 Vbeta and 13 Jbeta primers. TCRdb's table, derived via immunoSEQ multiplex PCR, lists solely in-frame clones and lacks some. This sample has under 150,000 clones; 60% to 85% occur once, and the top ten carry about 1.5%. The chain combines TRBV6-1 with TRBJ1-2; 8 bases are a match to TRBD1. Sequencing input: PBMCs. The source is a woman aged 18-30 years in good health and CMV-seronegative. This CDR3 reads CASSETGTGLYGYTF. The CDR3 DNA reads TGTGCCAGCAGTGAAACCGGGACAGGACTCTATGGCTACACCTTC.